This T cell receptor (beta chain) was identified during a study of cytomegalovirus exposure and HLA in healthy donors listed by TCRdb under 2017. Regarding the complete study: An earlier analysis of fewer than 750 of the donors reported under 300 Gb of sequence data and around 120 million unique TCR beta sequences obtained from about 170 million T cells. The number of typed donors differed by locus: about 620-640 for A, B, C, DRB1 and DQB1; some 540 for DQA1; approximately 610 for DPA1; and around 490 for DPB1. To predict cytomegalovirus infection status, the study brought together high-throughput TCR immunosequencing, statistical association of individual TCRs with disease status, and machine learning. A separate validation cohort of 100 to 150 different subjects was used in addition to the roughly 620-subject first cohort. An earlier analysis of nearly 600 of the donors applied high-throughput TCR beta sequencing to assess whether each TCR beta V gene segment acted as functional or pseudogenic. On average, 235,054 unique TCR beta nucleotide sequences were sequenced per donor among about 400 genotyped donors of the cohort, with 15% to 20% of those sequences being non-productive. Of the roughly 390 genotyped donors, about 80% fell in the genetic ancestry cluster associated with self-reported Caucasian donors. An early release covering about 600 HLA-typed donors comprised roughly 300 gigabases of sequencing data and 85 million to 100 million unique TCR sequences. Both class I and class II loci were covered by HLA typing, at four-digit resolution. The aim of the study was to test whether cataloging public T cell receptors could identify signatures of past pathogen exposure. A later genetic analysis used genome-wide SNP genotypes for about 65% of the roughly 700 donors, treating that subset as a discovery cohort. Four to six DR-DQ haplotypes were handled as single units for association and clustering because linkage in the cohort was strong. Using immunosequencing, the study profiled T cell repertoires from around 680 subjects and related those repertoires to cytomegalovirus serostatus. To study patterns of TCR occurrence, a later analysis re-analyzed previously published TCR beta repertoires from just over 650 donors and added high-resolution HLA genotyping. In the later analysis, no new phenotypic data were used to find candidate immune exposures; instead, reliance was placed on TCR beta sequences and their occurrence across donors. Donor age, sex, ethnicity and CMV serostatus were collected together with the repertoire data. Every discovery cohort repertoire had been produced on one sequencing platform. The research as a whole found: In a later genetic analysis, fewer N-insertions in productive TCRs were reported among donors in an Asian-associated ancestry cluster than the approximately 670-donor mean. Correlated functional status among segregating V segments might be attributable to linkage disequilibrium, but an unknown experimental factor could not be ruled out. The classifier was reported to diagnose cytomegalovirus status with high specificity and sensitivity in both the original and validation cohorts. In an earlier analysis of some 540 of the donors, most TCR beta V segments appeared in productive rearrangements about 87% or about 30% of the time, broadly matching IMGT annotations. In a later analysis, the rate of TCR association differed among HLA loci, with DRB1 alleles having the most associated TCRs and HLA-C alleles having the fewest. According to the authors, the approach could potentially be generalized to other disease states and immunological phenotypes. A later analysis associated roughly 17,000 TCR beta sequences with specific HLA alleles at a false discovery rate of 0.05. When HLA alleles, especially DR and DQ, strongly co-occurred, attributing TCR associations to individual alleles was difficult. While some public TCRs were present in many individuals, most TCR sequences turned up only very rarely across donors. In a later genetic analysis, a missense DCLRE1C variant was associated with V-gene and J-gene trimming of TCR beta chains, and the association was replicated in an independent cohort. In vitro tests confirmed that three of the cytomegalovirus-associated TCR beta chains recognize cytomegalovirus antigens. In a later analysis, most CMV-associated TCR beta chains were found to appear HLA-restricted, with HLA associations seemingly driven largely by CMV exposure. A cluster of highly shared sequence variants was judged likely to represent a technical artifact of the sequencing pipeline. The presence/absence analyses assumed that sequencing depth was roughly uniform across donors, and that assumption may not be true. In the study, about 150 TCR beta chains were listed as associated with cytomegalovirus. A later analysis found that HLA-associated TCR beta chains were more clonally expanded and had lower generation probabilities than equally common non-associated chains. The 87-base-pair reads could not distinguish some IMGT-functional V segments, including TRBV6-2 and TRBV6-3, so those segments were excluded. Immune exposure information for the cohort was limited to CMV serostatus. A later analysis reported that several top co-occurrence clusters appeared linked to parvovirus B19, influenza, CMV and Epstein-Barr virus. Because counts were too low, roughly 16 rarely observed V segments, including chromosome 9 orphons, were excluded from the earlier analysis of some 590 of the donors. Because HLA typing was missing for some donors at each locus, association tests included only the typed subset. A further reported finding was that TCR beta sequences accurately predicted the HLA-A and HLA-B alleles for most subjects in the first cohort. The cohort was sequenced for TCR beta chains only, and without alpha or paired-chain data the features that could be detected were limited.

The cohort was made up of approximately 700 healthy bone marrow donors. Cohort members were all nominally healthy when sampled, although unrecorded immune exposures were likely present. The donor tested CMV seronegative, placing the donor among the approximately 400 seronegative members of the cohort. Each donor provided a peripheral blood sample, and peripheral blood mononuclear cells were used for TCR beta sequencing. Genomic DNA was extracted from the blood cell samples with the Qiagen DNeasy Blood Extraction Kit. The CDR3 starts with the cysteine, ends with the phenylalanine, and has 13 residues. This entry keeps only the CDR3 DNA: 39 bases, framed from base 1. Trimming accounts for 5 bases at V and 2 bases at J, while the number of junction bases matched to no gene is 3. As encoded in the germline V gene (reference sequence), CDR1 is GTSNPN while CDR2 is SVGIG. The library was generated by the immunoSEQ multiplex PCR assay. The multiplex PCR relied on a mix of 60 forward primers for TCR Vbeta segments and 13 reverse primers for TCR Jbeta segments. The CDR3 region of rearranged TCR beta genes was amplified from genomic DNA with a multiplex PCR assay. On the Illumina HiSeq System, the amplified TCR beta libraries were sequenced as 87-base-pair reads. Per the original workflow: A later analysis counted approximately 74 million unique TCR beta chains across the 600 to 850 repertoires, and 9 million to 14 million of these chains were shared by at least two donors. A nearest-neighbor algorithm error-corrected the raw reads and collapsed the reads into unique sequences, merging closely related sequences to remove PCR and sequencing errors. To assign V, D and J gene segments, CDR3 sequences were aligned to IMGT reference sequences. For a sequence to be retained, a match of at least six nucleotides to both a V gene segment and a J gene segment was required. Rearrangements were called productive when the CDR3 lacked stop codons and stayed in frame with V and J; all others were non-productive. CDR3 was defined according to IMGT convention as the region running from the second conserved V-encoded cysteine to the conserved J-encoded phenylalanine. In an earlier analysis of roughly 610 of the donors, sequences lacking an unambiguous match to a single V gene segment were excluded. An earlier analysis of several hundred of the donors classified V segments as functional when productive rearrangements were above 56.7% and as segregating when the standard deviation between donors was above 5%. A statistical classification framework was developed to diagnose cytomegalovirus status using the catalog of TCR beta chain sequences. A later analysis assigned V and J genes by comparing TCR nucleotide sequences with IMGT/GENE-DB human TR gene sequences. The TCRdist pipeline was used in a later analysis to assign CDR3 sequences and most-parsimonious VDJ recombination scenarios. A later analysis defined each TCR beta chain by its CDR3 amino acid sequence plus V-gene family, and excluded reads lacking a unique V-gene family. A later analysis removed 592 highly shared, low-generation-probability nucleotide sequences to deal with suspected cross-contamination and a sequencing artifact. A later analysis calculated a clonal expansion index for each public chain from normalized within-repertoire ranks of inferred template counts. In a later analysis, generation probabilities were computed with a VDJ recombination model fitted to out-of-frame rearrangements, and the resulting probabilities were checked against IGoR. Hypergeometric tests were used in a later analysis to score TCR-TCR, TCR-HLA and TCR-CMV co-occurrence, with a repertoire-size bias correction applied to the TCR pairs. False discovery rates were estimated in a later analysis by permuting HLA or CMV assignments 20 times. In a later analysis, co-occurring TCRs were grouped with DBSCAN, and TCRdist sequence similarity was added when clustering was performed within HLA-allele-positive subsets. Co-occurrence clustering excluded repertoires with fewer than 30,000 or more than 120,000 public chains, plus five with anomalous nucleotide sharing. TCRdb took over this immuneACCESS table, retaining in-frame rearrangements with V and J assigned. Such tables are incomplete; in checked studies, under half of the missing clones stem from an unresolved V gene, and the remainder is unexplained. Clonal size and the V and J genes are those of that table, whereas D and trimming came from the DNA. This sample's listing comprises around 50,000 clones. In total, the top ten clones hold 2.3% of the sample.

Comment on this clone: Its antigen is currently not known.

Sequenced material: PBMCs. This receptor was identified in a female donor in good health and CMV-seronegative. Recombination joined TRBV30 with TRBJ2-4; TRBD2 lines up with 7 middle nucleotides. The sequence in DNA is TGTGCCTGGGGGAGGGGACCCAAAAACATTCAGTACTTC. It translates as CAWGRGPKNIQYF.